A single sample is the source of the 8 T cell receptor beta chains below, sequenced in a study of T cell repertoires in cytomegalovirus infection. TCRdb reprocessed the reads via MiXCR and lists one record per CDR3 protein. The table has roughly 990,000 distinct CDR3 sequences, around 29% seen once. For these TCRs, the target antigens are not known. The specimen comprised cultured CD8+ T cells from PBMCs, sampled from culture after CMV antigen stimulation. The receptors originated from a human donor in good health (CMV status not recorded). Some clones in this sample may be carry-over from other donors' samples.

This clonotype has a count of ten or more. The chain recombines TRBV7-2 with TRBJ1-6; D gene ambiguous. V gave up 5 bases and J gave up 7 bases, with 9 bases separating them. CDR1 and CDR2 (germline): SGHTA, FQGNSA. This CDR3 has 13 residues. CDR3 sequence reads: CASSPRPNSPLHF. CDR3 DNA: TGTGCCAGCAGCCCCCGACCGAATTCACCCCTCCACTTT.

This clonotype turned up a few times. V usage is TRBV15 and J usage is TRBJ1-5; a possible D gene is TRBD1 (6 bases). V was cut by 3 bases and J by 4 bases, with 13 bases left in between. The CDR3 runs to 15 residues. The V gene's germline CDR1 is LNHNV and CDR2 YYDKDF (reference sequence). The CDR3 spells CATSSSRTANQPQHF. The DNA for the CDR3 is TGTGCCACCAGCAGTTCTCGGACAGCTAATCAGCCCCAGCATTTT.

The chain uses TRBV18 and TRBJ2-4, with a weak D call TRBD2 (5 bases). This CDR3 region has 17 residues. Germline values: CDR1 KGHSH, CDR2 LQKENI. V dropped 5 bases and J dropped 3 bases, with 20 bases sitting between them. CDR3 sequence reads: CASSTYFQGRDKNIQYF. The CDR3 DNA sequence: TGTGCCAGCTCAACCTACTTTCAAGGCCGGGACAAAAACATTCAGTACTTC.

This clonotype was recorded a few times. The chain combines TRBV7-8 with TRBJ2-3, with 9 bases aligning to TRBD1. The length of the CDR3 is 17 residues. Germline values: CDR1 SGHVS, CDR2 FQNEAQ. V gave up 5 bases and J gave up 3 bases; unmatched junction bases: 12. CDR3 DNA: TGTGCCAGCAGCCACTGGGACAGGGAAGACTTTACAGATACGCAGTATTTT. As protein: CASSHWDREDFTDTQYF.

With respect to this clonotype: The germline gene is not matched at one end of the junction; a read error may be the cause. The gene calls are TRBV4-1 and TRBJ2-3; possibly TRBD1 or TRBD2 for D (5 bases each). The length of the CDR3 is 17 residues. Germline V gives CDR1 MGHRA, CDR2 YSYEKL. CDR3 DNA sequence: TGCACCAGCAGCCAAGATCTGGACTGGGACCGCACAGATACGCAGTATTTT. Protein product: CTSSQDLDWDRTDTQYF.

In its sample, this clonotype was seen many times. The chain is built from TRBV5-4 and TRBJ2-7; D remains ambiguous. This CDR3 has 13 amino acids. Between the trimmed V and J ends, which lost 0 bases and 1 base, there was a span of 5 bases. Germline CDR1 and CDR2: SGHNT and YYREEE (reference sequence). CDR3 residues: CASSLVSSYEQYF. CDR3 DNA: TGTGCCAGCAGCTTGGTCAGTTCCTACGAGCAGTACTTC.

In its sample, this clonotype was seen a few times. A junction boundary mismatches the germline segment, possibly from a read error. The chain combines TRBV2 with TRBJ1-2, with a weak D call TRBD1 (5 bases). This CDR3 contains 16 residues. The germline gives CDR1 SNHLY, CDR2 FYNNEI. The CDR3 reads CASTESWGAEHYGYTF. Written as DNA, the CDR3 is TGTGCCAGCACTGAAAGTTGGGGCGCGGAGCACTATGGCTACACCTTC.

This chain uses TRBV9 with TRBJ2-7; TRBD1 or TRBD2 may be the D gene (5 bases each). The germline CDR1 and CDR2 sequences are SGDLS and YYNGEE. The ends were cut back, 5 bases at V and 1 base at J, with 13 bases in the middle. This CDR3 contains 14 residues. The CDR3 DNA reads TGTGCCAGCAGTTCCGGGGCTAGGTCCTACGAGCAGTACGTC. Encoded protein: CASSSGARSYEQYV.